This entry describes one TCR beta chain. The data were taken from a study of OX40 agonist ivuxolimab in advanced cancers. Assay: immunoSEQ multiplex PCR; the TCRdb copy retains only in-frame clones and omits some. The sample has about 120,000 clones; roughly 89% are singletons. Deletions cut 3 bases from V and 2 bases from J, with 10 bases between. Germline V gene lookup returns CDR1 KGHSH and CDR2 LQKENI. The CDR3 loop spans 14 amino acids. The TCR originated in an adult with an advanced solid tumor such as melanoma, head and neck, liver or kidney cancer. The chain carries TRBV18 and TRBJ1-1; tentative D call: TRBD1 (5 bases). Material: CD4+ or CD8+ T cells sorted from blood, obtained in a trial of the OX40 agonist ivuxolimab. CDR3 nucleotides: TGTGCCAGCTCACCCACAGGTCTTAACACTGAAGCTTTCTTT. It encodes CASSPTGLNTEAFF.